The subject of this entry is one TCR beta chain. Germline V lookup: CDR1 SGHRS, CDR2 YFSETQ. Trimming took 2 bases from V and 6 from J; bases not matched to a gene: 4. The CDR3 is 14 amino acids. The data derive from a study of cytomegalovirus exposure and HLA in healthy donors. In the study overall: As released early, the data held 70 million to 100 million unique TCRs from HLA-typed donors.

Researchers ran the PCR with 60 Vbeta and 13 Jbeta primers. Some clones are missing from TCRdb's copy, which holds only in-frame ones; the method was immunoSEQ multiplex PCR. There are around 110,000 clones in the sample; around 80% occur only once, and approximately 23% lies in the top ten. The TCR was taken from a man aged 30 to 45 in good health and CMV-seropositive. V usage is TRBV5-1 and J usage is TRBJ2-7; 11 nucleotides align to TRBD1. The sequencing sample was made of PBMCs. This chain's CDR3 is CASSFRDRGFEQYF. The CDR3 region has the DNA TGCGCCAGCAGCTTCCGGGACAGGGGGTTCGAGCAGTACTTC.